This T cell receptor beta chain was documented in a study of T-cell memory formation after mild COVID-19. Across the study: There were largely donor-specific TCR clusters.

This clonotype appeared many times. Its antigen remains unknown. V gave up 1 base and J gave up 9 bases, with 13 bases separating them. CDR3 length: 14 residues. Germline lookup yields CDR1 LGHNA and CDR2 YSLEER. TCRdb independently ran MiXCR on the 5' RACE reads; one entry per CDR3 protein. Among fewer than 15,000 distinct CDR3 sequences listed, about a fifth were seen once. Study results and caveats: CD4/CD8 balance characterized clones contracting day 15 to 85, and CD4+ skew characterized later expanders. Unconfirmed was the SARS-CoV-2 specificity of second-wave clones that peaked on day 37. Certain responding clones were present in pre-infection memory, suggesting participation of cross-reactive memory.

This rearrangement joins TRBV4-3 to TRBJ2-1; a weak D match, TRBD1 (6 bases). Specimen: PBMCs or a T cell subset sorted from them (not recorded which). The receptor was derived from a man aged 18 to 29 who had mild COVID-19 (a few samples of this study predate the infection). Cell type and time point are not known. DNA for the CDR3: TGCGCCAGCAGCCAAGTATTCCAGGGGTCTGAGCAGTTCTTC. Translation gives CASSQVFQGSEQFF.